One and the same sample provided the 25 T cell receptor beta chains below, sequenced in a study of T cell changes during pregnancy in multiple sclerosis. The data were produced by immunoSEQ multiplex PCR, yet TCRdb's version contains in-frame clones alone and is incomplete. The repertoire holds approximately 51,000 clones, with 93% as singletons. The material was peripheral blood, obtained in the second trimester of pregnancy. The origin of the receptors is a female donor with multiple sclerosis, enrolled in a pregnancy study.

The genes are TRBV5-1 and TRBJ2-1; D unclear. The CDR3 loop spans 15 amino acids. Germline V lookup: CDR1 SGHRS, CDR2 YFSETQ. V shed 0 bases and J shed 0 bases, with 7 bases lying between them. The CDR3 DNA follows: TGCGCCAGCAGCTTGGCTCTAAACTCCTACAATGAGCAGTTCTTC. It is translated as CASSLALNSYNEQFF.

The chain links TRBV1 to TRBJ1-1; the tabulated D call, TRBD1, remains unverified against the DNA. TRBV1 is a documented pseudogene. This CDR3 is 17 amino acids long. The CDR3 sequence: CTSSQEGDRFLDTEAFF. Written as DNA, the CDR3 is TGCACCAGCAGCCAAGAGGGGGACAGATTCCTTGACACTGAAGCTTTCTTT.

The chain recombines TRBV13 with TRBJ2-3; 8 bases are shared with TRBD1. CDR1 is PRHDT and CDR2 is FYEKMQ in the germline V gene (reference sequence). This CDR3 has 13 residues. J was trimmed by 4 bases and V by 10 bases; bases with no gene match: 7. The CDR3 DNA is TGTGCCACCGGACAGGGTGCGTCAGATACGCAGTATTTT. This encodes CATGQGASDTQYF.

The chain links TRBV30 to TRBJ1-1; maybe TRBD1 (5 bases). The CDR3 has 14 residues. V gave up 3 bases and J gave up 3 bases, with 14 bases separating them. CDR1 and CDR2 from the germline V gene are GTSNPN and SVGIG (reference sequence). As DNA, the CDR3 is TGTGCCTGGAGCTTAGGGGCAGAACACACTGAAGCTTTCTTT. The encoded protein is CAWSLGAEHTEAFF.

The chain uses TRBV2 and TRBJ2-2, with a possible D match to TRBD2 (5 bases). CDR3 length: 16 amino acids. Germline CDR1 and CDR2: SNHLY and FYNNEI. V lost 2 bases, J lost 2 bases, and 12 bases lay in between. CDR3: CASSEIPADNTGELFF. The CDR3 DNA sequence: TGTGCCAGCAGTGAAATTCCAGCGGATAACACCGGGGAGCTGTTTTTT.

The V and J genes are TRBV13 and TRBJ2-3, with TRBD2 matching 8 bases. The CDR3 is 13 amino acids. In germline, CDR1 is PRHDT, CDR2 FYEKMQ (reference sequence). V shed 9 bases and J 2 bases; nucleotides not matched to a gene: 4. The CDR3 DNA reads TGTGCCAGTTCGGGACTAGACACAGATACGCAGTATTTT. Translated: CASSGLDTDTQYF.

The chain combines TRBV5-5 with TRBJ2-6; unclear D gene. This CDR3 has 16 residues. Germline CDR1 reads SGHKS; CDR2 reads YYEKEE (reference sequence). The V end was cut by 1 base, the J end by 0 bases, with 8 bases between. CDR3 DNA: TGTGCCAGCAGCTTGCACAGAGTCTCTGGGGCCAACGTCCTGACTTTC. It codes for CASSLHRVSGANVLTF.

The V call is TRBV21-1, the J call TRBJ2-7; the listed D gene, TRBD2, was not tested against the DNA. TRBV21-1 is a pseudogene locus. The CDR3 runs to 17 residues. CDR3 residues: CASSKVGFCGRIYEQYF. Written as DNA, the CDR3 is TGTGCCAGCAGCAAAGTGGGGTTTTGCGGGAGGATATACGAGCAGTACTTC.

CDR3 nucleotide sequence: TGTGCCAGCAGCCAAGCCCAACTAGCGGGAGGGTACAATGAGCAGTTCTTC. Amino acid sequence: CASSQAQLAGGYNEQFF. J is TRBJ2-1 and V is TRBV4-2; 13 nucleotides match TRBD2. The CDR3 contains 17 residues. Germline V gene sequence: CDR1 LGHNA, CDR2 YNFKEQ. Trimming cost V 1 base and J 4 bases; bases outside gene matches: 4.

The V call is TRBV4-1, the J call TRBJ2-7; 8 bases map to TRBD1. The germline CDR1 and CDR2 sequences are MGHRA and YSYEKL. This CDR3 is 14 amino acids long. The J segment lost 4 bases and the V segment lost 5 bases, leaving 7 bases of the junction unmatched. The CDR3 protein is CASSSGQGKYEQYF. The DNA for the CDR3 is TGCGCCAGCAGCTCCGGACAGGGCAAGTACGAGCAGTACTTC.

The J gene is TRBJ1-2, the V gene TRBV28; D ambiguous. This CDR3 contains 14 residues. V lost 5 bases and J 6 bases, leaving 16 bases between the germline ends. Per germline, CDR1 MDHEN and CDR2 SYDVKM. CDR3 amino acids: CASSPPSRPDGYTF. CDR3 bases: TGTGCCAGCAGTCCTCCCTCGAGGCCCGATGGCTACACCTTC.

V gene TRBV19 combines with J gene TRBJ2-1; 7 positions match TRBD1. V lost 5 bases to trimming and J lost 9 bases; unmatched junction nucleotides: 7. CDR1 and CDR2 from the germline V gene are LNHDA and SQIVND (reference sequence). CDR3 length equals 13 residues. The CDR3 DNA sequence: TGTGCCAGTAGTCCCGGACGGGACAGTGAGCAGTTCTTC. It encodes CASSPGRDSEQFF.

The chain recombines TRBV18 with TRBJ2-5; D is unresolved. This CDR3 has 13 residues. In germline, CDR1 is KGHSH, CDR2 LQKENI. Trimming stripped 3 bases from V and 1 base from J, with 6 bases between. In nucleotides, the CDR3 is TGTGCCAGCTCACCGCCCAGCCAAGAGACCCAGTACTTC. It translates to CASSPPSQETQYF.

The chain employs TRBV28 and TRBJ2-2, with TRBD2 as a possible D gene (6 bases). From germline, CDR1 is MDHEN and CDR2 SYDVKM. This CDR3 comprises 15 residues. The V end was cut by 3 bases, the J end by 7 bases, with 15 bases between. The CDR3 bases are TGTGCCAGCAGTTTGGGGAGGATCGTAGTCGGGGAGCTGTTTTTT. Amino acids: CASSLGRIVVGELFF. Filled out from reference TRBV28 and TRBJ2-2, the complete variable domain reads DVKVTQSSRYLVKRTGEKVFLECVQDMDHENMFWYRQDPGLGLRLIYFSYDVKMKEKGDIPEGYSVSREKKERFSLILESASTNQTSMYLCASSLGRIVVGELFFGEGSRLTVL.

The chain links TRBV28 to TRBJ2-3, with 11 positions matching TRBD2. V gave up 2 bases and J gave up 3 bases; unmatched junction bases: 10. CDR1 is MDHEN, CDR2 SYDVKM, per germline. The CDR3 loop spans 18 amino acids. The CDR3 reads CASSLALAGVGVTDTQYF. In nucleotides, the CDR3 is TGTGCCAGCAGTTTAGCACTAGCGGGAGTGGGGGTGACAGATACGCAGTATTTT.

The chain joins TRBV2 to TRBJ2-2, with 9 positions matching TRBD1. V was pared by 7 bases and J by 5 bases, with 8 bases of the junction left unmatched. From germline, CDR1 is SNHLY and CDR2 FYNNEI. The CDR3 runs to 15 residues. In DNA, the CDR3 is TGTGCCAGCAAGCTAGGGACAGGGAGGACCGGGGAGCTGTTTTTT. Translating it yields CASKLGTGRTGELFF.

CDR3: CASSVGSGTRADTQYF. DNA of the CDR3: TGTGCCAGCAGCGTTGGTAGCGGGACAAGGGCAGATACGCAGTATTTT. The chain carries TRBV9 and TRBJ2-3; 8 nucleotides agree with TRBD2. The junction had 9 bases not matched to a gene; V was cut back by 2 bases and J by 4 bases. Germline CDR1 reads SGDLS; CDR2 reads YYNGEE. The CDR3 has 16 residues.

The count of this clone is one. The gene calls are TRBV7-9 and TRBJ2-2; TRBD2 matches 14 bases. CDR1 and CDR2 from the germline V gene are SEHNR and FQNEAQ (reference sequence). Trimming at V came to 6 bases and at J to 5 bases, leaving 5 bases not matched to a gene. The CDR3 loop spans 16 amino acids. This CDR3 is CASRPGLAGGTGELFF. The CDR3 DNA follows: TGTGCCAGCAGACCTGGACTAGCGGGAGGAACCGGGGAGCTGTTTTTT. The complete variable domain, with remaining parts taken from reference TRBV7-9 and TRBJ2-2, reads DTGVSQNPRHKITKRGQNVTFRCDPISEHNRLYWYRQTLGQGPEFLTYFQNEAQLEKSRLLSDRFSAERPKGSFSTLEIQRTEQGDSAMYLCASRPGLAGGTGELFFGEGSRLTVL.

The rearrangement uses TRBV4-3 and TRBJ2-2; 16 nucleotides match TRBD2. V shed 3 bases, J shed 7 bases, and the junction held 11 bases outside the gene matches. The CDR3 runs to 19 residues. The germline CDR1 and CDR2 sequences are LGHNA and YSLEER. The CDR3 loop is CASSQPPGLAGGQHGELFF. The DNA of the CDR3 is TGCGCCAGCAGCCAGCCTCCGGGACTAGCGGGAGGGCAACACGGGGAGCTGTTTTTT.

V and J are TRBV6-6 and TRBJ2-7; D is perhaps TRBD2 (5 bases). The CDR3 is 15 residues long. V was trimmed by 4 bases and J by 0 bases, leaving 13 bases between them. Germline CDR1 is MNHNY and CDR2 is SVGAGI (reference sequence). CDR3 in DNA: TGTGCCAGCAGTTTCTCAGCGGCCAGCTCCTACGAGCAGTACTTC. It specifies CASSFSAASSYEQYF.

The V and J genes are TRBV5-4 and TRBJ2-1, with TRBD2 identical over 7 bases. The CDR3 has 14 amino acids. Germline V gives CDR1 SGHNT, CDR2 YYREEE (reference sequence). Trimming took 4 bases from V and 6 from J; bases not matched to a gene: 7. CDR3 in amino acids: CASSKAGTTNEQFF. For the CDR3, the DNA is TGTGCCAGCAGCAAAGCCGGGACTACCAATGAGCAGTTCTTC.

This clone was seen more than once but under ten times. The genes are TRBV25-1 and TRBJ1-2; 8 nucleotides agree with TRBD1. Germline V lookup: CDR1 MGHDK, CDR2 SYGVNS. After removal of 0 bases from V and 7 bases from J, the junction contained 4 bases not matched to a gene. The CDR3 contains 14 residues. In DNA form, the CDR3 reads TGTGCCAGCAGTGAATATTCAGGGGGCAGTGGCTACACCTTC. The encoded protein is CASSEYSGGSGYTF.

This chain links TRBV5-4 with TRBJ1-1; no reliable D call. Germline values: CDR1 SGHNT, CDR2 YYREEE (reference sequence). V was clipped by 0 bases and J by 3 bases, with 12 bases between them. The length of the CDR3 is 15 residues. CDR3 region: CASSLDSSSDTEAFF. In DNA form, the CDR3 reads TGTGCCAGCAGCTTGGATAGCAGCTCGGACACTGAAGCTTTCTTT.

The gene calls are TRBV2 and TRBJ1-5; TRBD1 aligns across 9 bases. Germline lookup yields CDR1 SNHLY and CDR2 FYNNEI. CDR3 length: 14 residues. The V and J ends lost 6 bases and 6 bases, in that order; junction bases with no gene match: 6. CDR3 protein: CASRAGTGIQPQHF. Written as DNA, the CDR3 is TGTGCCAGCAGAGCCGGGACAGGGATTCAGCCCCAGCATTTT.

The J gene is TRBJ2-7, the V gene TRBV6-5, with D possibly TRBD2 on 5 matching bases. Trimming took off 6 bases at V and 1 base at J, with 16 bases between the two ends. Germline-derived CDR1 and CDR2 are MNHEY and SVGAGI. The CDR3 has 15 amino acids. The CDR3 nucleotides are TGTGCCAGCAGCCCCGGGATAGGGCCTTCCTACGAGCAGTACTTC. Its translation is CASSPGIGPSYEQYF.